These T cell receptor beta chains were read from a single sample in a study of naive and memory T cell subsets. TCRdb redid the calling of the UMI-ligation and nested PCR reads with MiXCR, one entry per CDR3 protein. The repertoire consists of roughly 97,000 distinct CDR3 sequences, with about 14% occurring once and the leading ten covering about 3%. The source material was naive CD8+ T cells from blood. The receptors were gathered from a human donor in good health. CDR3s include the opening cysteine and the closing phenylalanine or tryptophan. A D gene is named only where the DNA matches it firmly. Not all rows give a size; the values are once, few, many and, for expanded clones, a class.

V gene: TRBV4-2
J gene: TRBJ2-5
D gene: TRBD2
clone size: -
CDR3 protein: CASSQDWGTKETQYF
CDR3 DNA: TGTGCCAGCAGTCAGGACTGGGGGACTAAAGAGACCCAGTACTTC

V gene: TRBV20-1
J gene: TRBJ2-5
D gene: TRBD1
clone size: many
CDR3 protein: CSAQSRDRGEETQYF
CDR3 DNA: TGCAGTGCCCAGAGTCGGGACAGGGGCGAAGAGACCCAGTACTTC

V gene: TRBV7-8
J gene: TRBJ2-7
D gene: TRBD1
clone size: few
CDR3 protein: CASSIRTGSTGKGQYF
CDR3 DNA: TGTGCCAGCAGCATTCGGACAGGGTCGACTGGGAAGGGGCAGTACTTC

V gene: TRBV14
J gene: TRBJ2-1
D gene: -
clone size: -
CDR3 protein: CASSQEQWYNEQFF
CDR3 DNA: TGTGCCAGCAGCCAAGAACAGTGGTACAATGAGCAGTTCTTC

V gene: TRBV4-2
J gene: TRBJ1-2
D gene: -
clone size: few
CDR3 protein: CATQVGTYGYTF
CDR3 DNA: TGTGCAACTCAAGTAGGGACCTATGGCTACACCTTC

V gene: TRBV6-2/TRBV6-3
J gene: TRBJ2-5
D gene: -
clone size: few
CDR3 protein: CASSHPGLYRETQYF
CDR3 DNA: TGTGCCAGCAGCCACCCCGGGTTGTATAGGGAGACCCAGTACTTC

V gene: TRBV11-3
J gene: TRBJ2-3
D gene: -
clone size: -
CDR3 protein: CASSLVSLEGQDTQYF
CDR3 DNA: TGTGCCAGCAGCTTAGTTAGTTTGGAGGGCCAAGATACGCAGTATTTT

V gene: TRBV29-1
J gene: TRBJ2-2
D gene: -
clone size: -
CDR3 protein: CSVVLATGELFF
CDR3 DNA: TGCAGCGTTGTACTAGCCACCGGGGAGCTGTTTTTT

V gene: TRBV6-2/TRBV6-3
J gene: TRBJ2-2
D gene: -
clone size: -
CDR3 protein: CASSYTTGELFF
CDR3 DNA: TGTGCCAGCAGTTACACCACCGGGGAGCTGTTTTTT

V gene: TRBV15
J gene: TRBJ1-1
D gene: TRBD1
clone size: -
CDR3 protein: CATSRDQGGTEAFF
CDR3 DNA: TGTGCCACCAGCAGAGATCAGGGGGGAACTGAAGCTTTCTTT

V gene: TRBV20-1
J gene: TRBJ2-7
D gene: TRBD1
clone size: -
CDR3 protein: CSARDLGRGREQYF
CDR3 DNA: TGCAGTGCTAGAGATCTTGGCAGGGGGCGCGAGCAGTACTTC

V gene: TRBV20-1
J gene: TRBJ2-7
D gene: TRBD2
clone size: many
CDR3 protein: CSANPQVREGEQYF
CDR3 DNA: TGCAGTGCCAACCCCCAGGTCAGGGAGGGCGAGCAGTACTTC

V gene: TRBV4-3
J gene: TRBJ1-3
D gene: -
clone size: -
CDR3 protein: CASSQLGIPSGNTIYF
CDR3 DNA: TGCGCCAGCAGCCAGCTAGGGATCCCCTCTGGAAACACCATATATTTT

V gene: TRBV7-9
J gene: TRBJ2-1
D gene: -
clone size: -
CDR3 protein: CASSFTPNEQFF
CDR3 DNA: TGTGCCAGCAGCTTTACTCCCAATGAGCAGTTCTTC

V gene: TRBV12-3/TRBV12-4
J gene: TRBJ1-2
D gene: -
clone size: -
CDR3 protein: CASSKRTVLDYGYTF
CDR3 DNA: TGTGCCAGCAGTAAGCGGACAGTCTTAGACTATGGCTACACCTTC

V gene: TRBV4-3
J gene: TRBJ2-1
D gene: TRBD2
clone size: few
CDR3 protein: CASSQDDLLAGDNEQFF
CDR3 DNA: TGCGCCAGCAGCCAAGATGATCTACTAGCGGGAGATAATGAGCAGTTCTTC

V gene: TRBV7-9
J gene: TRBJ2-5
D gene: TRBD1
clone size: -
CDR3 protein: CASSPRTGWAQETQYF
CDR3 DNA: TGTGCCAGCAGCCCCAGGACAGGCTGGGCTCAAGAGACCCAGTACTTC

V gene: TRBV28
J gene: TRBJ1-4
D gene: -
clone size: -
CDR3 protein: CASTQSGADGKLFF
CDR3 DNA: TGTGCCAGCACGCAGTCGGGAGCAGACGGAAAACTGTTTTTT

V gene: TRBV12-3/TRBV12-4
J gene: TRBJ1-2
D gene: -
clone size: -
CDR3 protein: CASSLGGYTF
CDR3 DNA: TGTGCCAGCAGCCTGGGTGGCTACACCTTC

V gene: TRBV19
J gene: TRBJ1-1
D gene: -
clone size: few
CDR3 protein: CASIGRVNTEAFF
CDR3 DNA: TGTGCCAGTATTGGCAGAGTGAACACTGAAGCTTTCTTT

V gene: TRBV6-5
J gene: TRBJ1-2
D gene: -
clone size: many
CDR3 protein: CASVSRTTVSYGYTF
CDR3 DNA: TGTGCCAGCGTATCCCGTACGACAGTCAGCTATGGCTACACCTTC

V gene: TRBV20-1
J gene: TRBJ2-7
D gene: -
clone size: -
CDR3 protein: CSARDLRVYEQYF
CDR3 DNA: TGCAGTGCTAGAGATCTACGTGTGTACGAGCAGTACTTC

V gene: TRBV27
J gene: TRBJ1-2
D gene: -
clone size: -
CDR3 protein: CASSLGETSYGYTF
CDR3 DNA: TGTGCCAGCAGTCTCGGAGAGACCTCCTATGGCTACACCTTC

V gene: TRBV4-3
J gene: TRBJ1-1
D gene: -
clone size: few
CDR3 protein: CASSQVGLVNTEAFF
CDR3 DNA: TGCGCCAGCAGCCAAGTGGGTTTGGTCAACACTGAAGCTTTCTTT

V gene: TRBV7-9
J gene: TRBJ2-5
D gene: TRBD2
clone size: few
CDR3 protein: CASTPSPQAGAQETQYF
CDR3 DNA: TGTGCCAGCACCCCTTCCCCTCAAGCGGGGGCCCAAGAGACCCAGTACTTC

V gene: TRBV5-6
J gene: TRBJ2-4
D gene: TRBD1
clone size: few
CDR3 protein: CASRGTGGQYF
CDR3 DNA: TGTGCCAGCAGGGGGACAGGGGGCCAGTACTTC

V gene: TRBV20-1
J gene: TRBJ2-1
D gene: TRBD2
clone size: few
CDR3 protein: CSARGTSGGYNEQFF
CDR3 DNA: TGCAGTGCTAGAGGCACTAGCGGGGGCTACAATGAGCAGTTCTTC